The next 27 T cell receptor beta chains were all read from a single sample in a study of human T cells and chemical hapten exposure. As for time point: patch test 2, 6 weeks after DPC sensitization. Treatment of the sample: therapeutic diphenylcyclopropenone sensitization with weekly scalp DPC. Using its own MiXCR run on the RACE reads, TCRdb lists one record per CDR3 protein. This table holds 75,000 to 100,000 distinct CDR3 sequences, roughly a tenth found once. Sequencing was performed on whole blood, taken in connection with sensitization to the hapten diphenylcyclopropenone (DPC). The source is a woman between 40 and 55 years old with alopecia areata. Some clones in this sample may be carry-over from other donors' samples.

The genes are TRBV28 and TRBJ2-4; the D is unclear. V was trimmed by 1 base and J by 10 bases, leaving 11 bases between them. This CDR3 is 13 amino acids long. Germline V gene sequence: CDR1 MDHEN, CDR2 SYDVKM. CDR3 sequence: CASSLSQPMIQYF. DNA of the CDR3: TGTGCCAGCAGTTTATCCCAGCCCATGATTCAGTACTTC.

The chain carries TRBV7-8 and TRBJ2-3; 8 nucleotides align to TRBD2. V was clipped by 2 bases and J by 6 bases; unmatched bases: 16. Germline V lookup: CDR1 SGHVS, CDR2 FQNEAQ. The CDR3 is made up of 18 amino acids. The CDR3 here is CASSLLGLGGRSSDTQYF. In nucleotides, the CDR3 is TGTGCCAGCAGCTTATTAGGACTAGGCGGGAGGTCTTCGGATACGCAGTATTTT.

V gene TRBV29-1 combines with J gene TRBJ2-3, with D hard to call. Per the germline V gene, CDR1 is SQVTM and CDR2 is ANQGSEA. The CDR3 extends over 11 amino acids. V was pared by 2 bases and J by 5 bases, with 5 bases between. DNA of the CDR3: TGCAGCGTTGAAATGGGAGATACGCAGTATTTT. Protein product: CSVEMGDTQYF.

This sequence joins TRBV7-2 and TRBJ1-4; D uncertain. The length of the CDR3 is 14 residues. Trimming stripped 1 base from V and 8 bases from J, with 11 bases between. The germline V gene has CDR1 SGHTA and CDR2 FQGNSA. The CDR3 bases are TGTGCCAGCAGCTTAGTTTTTGAAGGGGAAAAACTGTTTTTT. This sequence encodes CASSLVFEGEKLFF.

In this sample, this clonotype turned up many times. CDR3 region: CASRPGLAGNTGELFF. The CDR3 coding sequence is TGTGCCAGCAGGCCTGGACTAGCGGGAAACACCGGGGAGCTGTTTTTT. The rearrangement uses TRBV7-6 and TRBJ2-2; 12 positions agree with TRBD2. CDR3 length: 16 amino acids. Germline CDR1 SGHVS, CDR2 FNYEAQ. V was clipped by 6 bases and J by 2 bases; unmatched bases: 4.

There are many counts of this clonotype. V usage is TRBV7-9 and J usage is TRBJ1-1, with 8 bases that match TRBD1. There are 14 residues in the CDR3. Germline-derived CDR1 and CDR2 are SEHNR and FQNEAQ (reference sequence). V dropped 5 bases and J dropped 6; count of bases not matched to a gene: 8. CDR3 bases: TGTGCCAGCAGCCCACCTGGGACAGGCCCTGAAGCTTTCTTT. Amino acids: CASSPPGTGPEAFF.

There are many counts of this clonotype. The rearrangement joins TRBV3-1 to TRBJ2-1, with 9 positions matching TRBD2. Germline CDR1 LGHDT, CDR2 YNNKEL (reference sequence). CDR3 size: 12 residues. The junction had 5 bases not matched to a gene; V was cut back by 2 bases and J by 15 bases. CDR3 region: CASSQLAGMRFF. In DNA, the CDR3 is TGTGCCAGCAGCCAACTAGCGGGAATGCGGTTCTTC.

The table lists this clonotype with a few counts. The gene calls are TRBV6-5 and TRBJ2-7; 11 nucleotides line up with TRBD1. The CDR3 spans 16 residues. Looked up from germline, CDR1 is MNHEY and CDR2 is SVGAGI. V shed 7 bases, J shed 1 base, and the junction held 9 bases outside the gene matches. CDR3 protein: CASNSPGTGGSYEQYF. The CDR3 bases are TGTGCCAGCAATTCACCCGGGACAGGGGGATCCTACGAGCAGTACTTC.

This clonotype was picked up many times. The chain has TRBV27 and TRBJ1-2; no clear D. Germline V lookup: CDR1 MNHEY, CDR2 SMNVEV (reference sequence). V dropped 1 base and J dropped 3 bases, with 12 bases sitting between them. The CDR3 length is 15 residues. Written as DNA, the CDR3 is TGTGCCAGCAGTTTATTGGCGGGGTTTGACTATGGCTACACCTTC. It translates to CASSLLAGFDYGYTF.

This clonotype was detected a few times. CDR3 in amino acids: CASSQETAAKNIQYF. The CDR3 DNA sequence: TGTGCCAGCAGCCAAGAGACAGCAGCCAAAAACATTCAGTACTTC. V usage is TRBV4-2 and J usage is TRBJ2-4; tentatively, D is TRBD1 (5 bases). Germline lookup yields CDR1 LGHNA and CDR2 YNFKEQ. The CDR3 runs 15 residues. V lost 0 bases, J lost 0 bases, and 6 bases lay in between.

This clonotype showed up many times. The chain couples TRBV7-3 to TRBJ2-5; D is perhaps TRBD1 (5 bases). Trimming took 1 base from V and 4 from J, leaving 10 bases between them. Per germline, CDR1 SGHTA and CDR2 FQGTGA. CDR3 length: 14 amino acids. CDR3 nucleotide sequence: TGTGCCAGCAGCTTAAATCAAGGGGCAGAGACCCAGTACTTC. This encodes CASSLNQGAETQYF. The variable domain in full, with the rest retrieved from reference TRBV7-3 and TRBJ2-5, is GAGVSQTPSNKVTEKGKYVELRCDPISGHTALYWYRQSLGQGPEFLIYFQGTGAADDSGLPNDRFFAVRPEGSVSTLKIQRTERGDSAVYLCASSLNQGAETQYFGPGTRLLVL.

This clonotype occurred many times. The chain joins TRBV9 to TRBJ2-7, with 8 bases fitting TRBD1. Trimming took 4 bases from V and 7 from J; bases not matched to a gene: 16. This CDR3 region has 16 residues. Germline CDR1 reads SGDLS; CDR2 reads YYNGEE. The CDR3 coding sequence is TGTGCCAGCAGCCCTTTTCCGGGACAGGCGATGGGGGAGCAGTACTTC. Translated: CASSPFPGQAMGEQYF.

This clonotype was observed many times. An end of the junction does not agree with germline; a read error may underlie this. The CDR3 loop is CASSSSYSGAYNEQFF. The CDR3 nucleotides read TGTGCTAGCAGTTCGAGCTATAGCGGGGCCTACAATGAGCAGTTCTTC. The V gene is TRBV7-7, the J gene TRBJ2-1; 8 bases line up with TRBD2. The CDR3 is 16 amino acids. CDR1 is SSHAT, CDR2 FNYEAQ, per germline (reference sequence).

This clonotype was recorded at least ten times. V and J are TRBV6-2 or TRBV6-3 and TRBJ1-1; TRBD1 aligns across 7 bases. Germline V CDR1 and CDR2: MNHEY, SVGEGT. The CDR3 totals 15 residues. Trimming cost V 5 bases and J 4 bases; bases outside gene matches: 10. In DNA form, the CDR3 reads TGTGCCAGCAGTAAAGCGGGACAGAGAGCCACTGAAGCTTTCTTT. Translation: CASSKAGQRATEAFF.

There are many counts of this clonotype. V gene TRBV29-1 combines with J gene TRBJ2-1, with D possibly being TRBD2 (6 bases). The CDR3 loop spans 13 amino acids. Trimming shortened V by 4 bases and J by 4 bases, and 11 bases separated the two germline ends. Germline lookup yields CDR1 SQVTM and CDR2 ANQGSEA. The CDR3, as DNA: TGCAGCGTTGCGCAGGGAGGATACAATGAGCAGTTCTTC. Protein: CSVAQGGYNEQFF.

This sequence joins TRBV7-6 and TRBJ2-1; 7 positions match TRBD1. The V segment lost 5 bases and the J segment 15 bases; nucleotides outside the gene matches: 13. CDR3 size: 13 residues. Germline V gene data show CDR1 as SGHVS and CDR2 as FNYEAQ. The CDR3 protein is CASSAAPGTEGFF. Here the CDR3 DNA reads TGTGCCAGCAGCGCGGCACCCGGGACAGAGGGGTTCTTC.

The gene calls are TRBV3-1 and TRBJ2-7, with 7 positions matching TRBD2. Germline V lookup: CDR1 LGHDT, CDR2 YNNKEL (reference sequence). The V segment lost 3 bases and the J segment 3 bases; nucleotides outside the gene matches: 5. The CDR3 consists of 14 residues. CDR3 nucleotide sequence: TGTGCCAGCAGCCAGGGGGGACTACACTACGAGCAGTACTTC. Translated: CASSQGGLHYEQYF.

The chain employs TRBV4-2 and TRBJ1-1, with D tentatively TRBD1 (5 bases). The V end was cut by 0 bases, the J end by 5 bases, with 10 bases between. Germline loops: CDR1 LGHNA, CDR2 YNFKEQ. CDR3 length: 14 residues. The CDR3 spells CASSQDRRGTEAFF. In DNA, the CDR3 is TGTGCCAGCAGCCAAGATCGGCGGGGGACTGAAGCTTTCTTT.

V gene TRBV4-1 combines with J gene TRBJ1-1; D perhaps matches TRBD1 (6 bases). The ends were cut back, 4 bases at V and 4 bases at J, with 10 bases in the middle. CDR1 MGHRA and CDR2 YSYEKL come from the germline V gene. The CDR3 is made up of 13 amino acids. This CDR3 reads CASSLTGLTEAFF. CDR3 sequence (DNA): TGCGCCAGCAGCCTCACAGGGCTCACTGAAGCTTTCTTT.

In DNA, the CDR3 is TGTGCCAGCAGCCAAGCGGGGGATTGGATACCAAGCTCCTACGAGCAGTACTTC. Protein product: CASSQAGDWIPSSYEQYF. V is TRBV4-2 and J is TRBJ2-7; TRBD2 might be the D (6 bases). The germline V gene has CDR1 LGHNA and CDR2 YNFKEQ. Trimming removed 1 base from V and 0 bases from J, with 19 bases in between. The CDR3 contains 18 residues.

This rearrangement joins TRBV5-4 to TRBJ1-2; D possibly corresponds to TRBD1 (6 bases). The V and J ends lost 0 bases and 8 bases respectively, with 14 bases between them. Germline CDR1 is SGHNT and CDR2 is YYREEE (reference sequence). There are 14 residues in the CDR3. The CDR3 coding sequence is TGTGCCAGCAGCTTGGCCGCCAGGGGTTCGGGCTACACCTTC. Its protein product is CASSLAARGSGYTF.

This clonotype was detected ten times or more. The rearrangement links TRBV4-2 to TRBJ2-1; D possibly corresponds to TRBD2 (5 bases). The V and J ends lost 7 bases and 8 bases respectively, with 15 bases between them. Germline V gene data show CDR1 as LGHNA and CDR2 as YNFKEQ. The CDR3 loop spans 13 amino acids. The CDR3 nucleotides read TGTGCCAGCACCCGAGCAGCCGGGGATGAGCAGTTCTTC. Translated, it gives CASTRAAGDEQFF.

A few counts support this clonotype. The J gene is TRBJ2-3, the V gene TRBV21-1; the table calls TRBD2, which could not be checked here. TRBV21-1 is a documented pseudogene. The CDR3 runs to 19 residues. Here the CDR3 reads CASSKGKRLAGEGSDTQYF. CDR3 DNA: TGTGCCAGCAGCAAAGGAAAAAGGCTAGCGGGAGAGGGGTCAGATACGCAGTATTTT.

This clonotype occurred many times. This rearrangement joins TRBV4-2 to TRBJ2-3, with D uncertain. The germline V and J ends were trimmed by 0 bases and 1 base, with 11 bases remaining between them. There are 16 residues in the CDR3. Per the germline V gene, CDR1 is LGHNA and CDR2 is YNFKEQ. The CDR3 region is CASSQDGHRRTDTQYF. CDR3 bases: TGTGCCAGCAGCCAAGATGGGCACAGACGCACAGATACGCAGTATTTT.

The chain joins TRBV29-1 to TRBJ2-3; D unclear. The CDR3 is 13 residues long. The V end lost 7 bases, the J end lost 0 bases, and 11 bases lay between the germline ends. Germline CDR1 SQVTM, CDR2 ANQGSEA. The DNA of the CDR3 is TGCAGCGCCTGGACGGACAGCACAGATACGCAGTATTTT. This sequence encodes CSAWTDSTDTQYF.

This sequence joins TRBV6-5 and TRBJ2-3; D remains ambiguous. Deletions cut 6 bases from V and 11 bases from J, with 18 bases between. CDR3 length: 13 residues. Germline V CDR1 and CDR2: MNHEY, SVGAGI. Here the CDR3 reads CASSLPPHTEQYF. CDR3 DNA sequence: TGTGCCAGCAGCCTCCCTCCCCATACTGAGCAGTATTTT.

The J gene is TRBJ2-1, the V gene TRBV7-2; 9 positions match TRBD1. Trimming cost V 4 bases and J 0 bases; bases outside gene matches: 1. Per the germline V gene, CDR1 is SGHTA and CDR2 is FQGNSA. This CDR3 contains 15 residues. CDR3: CASSSGQGSYNEQFF. The CDR3 coding sequence is TGTGCCAGCAGCTCGGGACAGGGCTCCTACAATGAGCAGTTCTTC.